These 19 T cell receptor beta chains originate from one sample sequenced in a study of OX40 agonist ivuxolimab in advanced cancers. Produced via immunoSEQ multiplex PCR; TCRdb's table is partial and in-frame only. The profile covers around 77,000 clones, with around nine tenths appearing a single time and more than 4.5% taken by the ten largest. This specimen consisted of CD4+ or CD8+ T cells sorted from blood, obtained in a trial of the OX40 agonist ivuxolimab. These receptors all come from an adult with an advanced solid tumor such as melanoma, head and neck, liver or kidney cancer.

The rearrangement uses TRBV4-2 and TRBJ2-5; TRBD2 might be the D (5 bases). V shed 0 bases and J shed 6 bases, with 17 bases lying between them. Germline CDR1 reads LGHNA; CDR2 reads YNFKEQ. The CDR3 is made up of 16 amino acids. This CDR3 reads CASSQEGGGRWQTQYF. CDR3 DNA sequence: TGTGCCAGCAGCCAAGAAGGTGGTGGGAGATGGCAGACCCAGTACTTC.

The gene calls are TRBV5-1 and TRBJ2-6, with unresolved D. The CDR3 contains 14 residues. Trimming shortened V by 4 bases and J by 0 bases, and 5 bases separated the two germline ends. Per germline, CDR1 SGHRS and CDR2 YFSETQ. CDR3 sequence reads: CASSGFSGANVLTF. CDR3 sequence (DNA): TGCGCCAGCAGCGGCTTCTCTGGGGCCAACGTCCTGACTTTC.

In DNA, the CDR3 is TGTGCCAGCAGAGATAGGCAGGGTAACACTGAAGCTTTCTTT. The encoded protein is CASRDRQGNTEAFF. This chain joins TRBV7-9 and TRBJ1-1; D possibly corresponds to TRBD1 (5 bases). V lost 6 bases to trimming and J lost 2 bases, with 13 bases between them. Germline V gene data show CDR1 as SEHNR and CDR2 as FQNEAQ (reference sequence). The CDR3 is 14 amino acids.

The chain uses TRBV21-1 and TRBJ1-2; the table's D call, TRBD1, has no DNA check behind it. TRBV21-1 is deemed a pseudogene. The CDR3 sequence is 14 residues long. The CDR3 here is CASSRQDLNYGYTF. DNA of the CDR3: TGTGCCAGCAGCAGACAGGACCTTAACTATGGCTACACCTTC.

The CDR3 is CASSLTASGNYEQYF. Here the CDR3 DNA reads TGTGCCAGCAGCTTAACGGCTAGCGGGAACTACGAGCAGTACTTC. This chain uses TRBV7-9 with TRBJ2-7; 9 bases match TRBD2. Trimming at V came to 2 bases and at J to 3 bases, leaving 5 bases not matched to a gene. Germline-derived CDR1 and CDR2 are SEHNR and FQNEAQ (reference sequence). The length of the CDR3 is 15 residues.

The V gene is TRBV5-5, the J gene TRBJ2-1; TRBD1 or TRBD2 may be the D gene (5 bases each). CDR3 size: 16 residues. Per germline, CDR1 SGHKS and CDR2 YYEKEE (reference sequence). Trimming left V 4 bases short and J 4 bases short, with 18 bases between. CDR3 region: CASSVVPGTQYNEQFF. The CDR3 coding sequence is TGTGCCAGCAGCGTTGTCCCCGGGACGCAGTACAATGAGCAGTTCTTC.

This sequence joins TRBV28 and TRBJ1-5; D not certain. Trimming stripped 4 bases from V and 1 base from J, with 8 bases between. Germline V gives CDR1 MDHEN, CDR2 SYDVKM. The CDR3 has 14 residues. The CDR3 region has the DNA TGTGCCAGCAGTTACCCGACAAGCAATCAGCCCCAGCATTTT. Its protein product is CASSYPTSNQPQHF.

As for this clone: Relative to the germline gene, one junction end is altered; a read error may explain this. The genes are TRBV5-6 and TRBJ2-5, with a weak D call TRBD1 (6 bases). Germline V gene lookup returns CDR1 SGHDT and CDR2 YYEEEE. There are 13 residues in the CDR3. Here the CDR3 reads CASSEDRQEAQYF. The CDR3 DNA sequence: TGTGCCAGCAGCGAGGACAGACAAGAGGCCCAGTACTTC.

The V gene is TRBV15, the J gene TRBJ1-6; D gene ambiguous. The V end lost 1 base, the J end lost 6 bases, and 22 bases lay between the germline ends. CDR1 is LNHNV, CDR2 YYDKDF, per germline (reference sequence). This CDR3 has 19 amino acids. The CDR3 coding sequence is TGTGCCACCAGCAGAGGGGTTGGACCGTCGGGCTATGGTAATTCACCCCTCCACTTT. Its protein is CATSRGVGPSGYGNSPLHF.

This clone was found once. CDR3 residues: CASRATGDAFF. The CDR3 DNA reads TGTGCCAGCAGGGCGACAGGGGATGCTTTCTTT. The chain carries TRBV28 and TRBJ1-1, with 8 bases fitting TRBD1. The germline gives CDR1 MDHEN, CDR2 SYDVKM. V gave up 6 bases and J gave up 11 bases; unmatched junction bases: 5. The length of the CDR3 is 11 residues.

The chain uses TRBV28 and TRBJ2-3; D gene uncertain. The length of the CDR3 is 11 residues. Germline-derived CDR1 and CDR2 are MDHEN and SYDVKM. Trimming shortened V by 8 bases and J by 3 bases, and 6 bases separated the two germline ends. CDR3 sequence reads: CASCTTDTQYF. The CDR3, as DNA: TGTGCCAGCTGTACGACAGATACGCAGTATTTT.

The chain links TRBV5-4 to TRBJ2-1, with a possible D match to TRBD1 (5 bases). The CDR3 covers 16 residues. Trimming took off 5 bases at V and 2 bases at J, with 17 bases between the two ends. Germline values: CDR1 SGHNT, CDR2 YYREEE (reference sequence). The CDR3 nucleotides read TGTGCCAGCAGGAAGTCAGGGCGATCGACCTACAATGAGCAGTTCTTC. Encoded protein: CASRKSGRSTYNEQFF.

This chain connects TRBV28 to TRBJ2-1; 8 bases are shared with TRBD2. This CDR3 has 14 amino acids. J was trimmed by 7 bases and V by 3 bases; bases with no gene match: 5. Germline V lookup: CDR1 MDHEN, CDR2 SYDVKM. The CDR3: CASSLGTRKNEQFF. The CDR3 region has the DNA TGTGCCAGCAGTTTGGGGACTAGAAAGAATGAGCAGTTCTTC. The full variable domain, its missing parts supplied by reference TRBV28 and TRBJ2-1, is DVKVTQSSRYLVKRTGEKVFLECVQDMDHENMFWYRQDPGLGLRLIYFSYDVKMKEKGDIPEGYSVSREKKERFSLILESASTNQTSMYLCASSLGTRKNEQFFGPGTRLTVL.

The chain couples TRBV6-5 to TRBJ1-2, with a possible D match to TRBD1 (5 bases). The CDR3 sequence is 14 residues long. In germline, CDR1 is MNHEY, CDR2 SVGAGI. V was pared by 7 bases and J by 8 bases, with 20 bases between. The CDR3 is CASTARDASSGYTF. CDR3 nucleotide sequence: TGTGCCAGCACTGCCCGGGACGCCTCAAGCGGCTACACCTTC.

CDR3 amino acids: CARSLARTGGRDLNTEAFF. Written as DNA, the CDR3 is TGTGCCAGAAGCTTGGCTCGCACAGGGGGCCGAGATTTGAACACTGAAGCTTTCTTT. This chain uses TRBV5-3 with TRBJ1-1; 9 positions agree with TRBD1. TRBV5-3 is flagged as an ORF with uncertain function. The V gene end was trimmed by 0 bases and the J gene end by 0 bases; junction bases not matched to a gene: 12. The CDR3 extends over 19 amino acids.

CDR3 sequence: CATSRDLSGLPSGSSYEQYF. CDR3 DNA: TGTGCCACCAGCAGAGACCTCTCGGGGCTCCCTAGCGGGAGTTCCTACGAGCAGTACTTC. The chain is built from TRBV15 and TRBJ2-7; 10 positions agree with TRBD2. The CDR3 is 20 residues long. With 0 bases clipped from V and 1 base from J, the junction kept 15 bases outside the gene matches. CDR1 and CDR2 from the germline V gene are LNHNV and YYDKDF (reference sequence).

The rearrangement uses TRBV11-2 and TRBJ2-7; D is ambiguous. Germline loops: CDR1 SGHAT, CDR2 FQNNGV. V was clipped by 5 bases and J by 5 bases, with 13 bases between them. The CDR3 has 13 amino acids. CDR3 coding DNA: TGTGCCAGCAGCCGCCCACCCTTGGACGAGCAGTACTTC. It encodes CASSRPPLDEQYF.

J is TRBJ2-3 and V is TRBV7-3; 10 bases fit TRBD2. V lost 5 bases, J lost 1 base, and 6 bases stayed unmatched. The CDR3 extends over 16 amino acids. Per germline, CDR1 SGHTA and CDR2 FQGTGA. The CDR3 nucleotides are TGTGCCAGCAGCGCTAGCGGGAGAGCGGGCACAGATACGCAGTATTTT. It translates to CASSASGRAGTDTQYF.

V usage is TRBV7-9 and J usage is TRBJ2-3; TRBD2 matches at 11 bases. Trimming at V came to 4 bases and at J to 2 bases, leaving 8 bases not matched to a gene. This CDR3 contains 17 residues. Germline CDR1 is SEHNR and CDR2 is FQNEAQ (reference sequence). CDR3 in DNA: TGTGCCAGCAGCTCGATAGGGACTAGCGGTACCACAGATACGCAGTATTTT. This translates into CASSSIGTSGTTDTQYF.